This is a list of T cell receptor beta chains from one sample in a study of cytomegalovirus exposure and HLA in healthy donors. Only in-frame clones appear in the TCRdb table, and some are missing; sequencing was by immunoSEQ multiplex PCR. The table lists about 170,000 clones, roughly 84% of them singletons. Material for sequencing was PBMCs. All receptors derive from a male donor in good health and CMV-seronegative. Both conserved end residues are part of each CDR3. Fields, in order: clone size, D gene, J gene, V gene, CDR3 protein, CDR3 DNA. The D gene is left open where the match is weak. Rows give clone size only sometimes, using once, few, many, or a class for an expanded clone.

abundance: NA; d_gene: NA; j_gene: TRBJ2-5; v_gene: TRBV19; CDR3aa: CASSPRDTQQGTQYF; CDR3nt: TGTGCCAGTAGTCCTCGGGACACGCAACAAGGGACCCAGTACTTC
abundance: NA; d_gene: TRBD2; j_gene: TRBJ2-5; v_gene: TRBV9; CDR3aa: CASSVGAAGDKTQYF; CDR3nt: TGTGCCAGCAGCGTAGGAGCGGCGGGAGACAAGACCCAGTACTTC
abundance: NA; d_gene: NA; j_gene: TRBJ2-3; v_gene: TRBV28; CDR3aa: CASSLPKDTQYF; CDR3nt: TGTGCCAGCAGTTTACCTAAGGATACGCAGTATTTT
abundance: once; d_gene: TRBD1; j_gene: TRBJ2-7; v_gene: TRBV6-5; CDR3aa: CASSSGTDSYEQYF; CDR3nt: TGTGCCAGCAGCTCCGGGACAGACTCCTACGAGCAGTACTTC
abundance: NA; d_gene: TRBD1; j_gene: TRBJ1-2; v_gene: TRBV28; CDR3aa: CASGPSWDRANYGYTF; CDR3nt: TGTGCCAGCGGACCCTCGTGGGACAGGGCTAACTATGGCTACACCTTC
abundance: NA; d_gene: NA; j_gene: TRBJ2-7; v_gene: TRBV27; CDR3aa: CASRTNLGRSGDEQYF; CDR3nt: TGTGCCAGCAGGACCAATCTCGGACGCTCAGGGGACGAGCAGTACTTC
abundance: NA; d_gene: TRBD1; j_gene: TRBJ2-5; v_gene: TRBV7-9; CDR3aa: CASSLGRQGANF; CDR3nt: TGTGCCAGCAGCCTAGGAAGACAGGGCGCGAACTTC
abundance: NA; d_gene: NA; j_gene: TRBJ1-5; v_gene: TRBV7-8; CDR3aa: CASSLSGGNQPQHF; CDR3nt: TGTGCCAGCAGCTTAAGTGGGGGGAATCAGCCCCAGCATTTT
abundance: once; d_gene: NA; j_gene: TRBJ1-5; v_gene: TRBV30; CDR3aa: CAWGFTGLQPQHF; CDR3nt: TGTGCCTGGGGTTTTACAGGGCTTCAGCCCCAGCATTTT
abundance: NA; d_gene: TRBD2; j_gene: TRBJ2-7; v_gene: TRBV6-5; CDR3aa: CARQNIAGITYEQYF; CDR3nt: TGTGCCAGACAAAACATAGCGGGCATTACCTACGAGCAGTACTTC
abundance: NA; d_gene: TRBD1; j_gene: TRBJ1-6; v_gene: TRBV30; CDR3aa: CACSPPGTGGSPLHF; CDR3nt: TGTGCCTGTTCCCCGCCCGGGACAGGGGGTTCACCCCTCCACTTT
abundance: NA; d_gene: NA; j_gene: TRBJ2-7; v_gene: TRBV25-1; CDR3aa: CASSEWGAYEQYF; CDR3nt: TGTGCCAGCAGTGAATGGGGGGCCTACGAGCAGTACTTC
abundance: NA; d_gene: NA; j_gene: TRBJ2-7; v_gene: TRBV7-3; CDR3aa: CASSITPLASPSEQYF; CDR3nt: TGTGCCAGCAGCATAACGCCCCTAGCAAGTCCCTCCGAGCAGTACTTC
abundance: few; d_gene: TRBD1; j_gene: TRBJ1-2; v_gene: TRBV6-1; CDR3aa: CASRQTGGEGYTF; CDR3nt: TGTGCCAGCAGACAGACAGGGGGGGAAGGCTACACCTTC
abundance: NA; d_gene: NA; j_gene: TRBJ2-6; v_gene: TRBV29-1; CDR3aa: CSAGESGANVLTF; CDR3nt: TGCAGCGCCGGGGAGTCTGGGGCCAACGTCCTGACTTTC
abundance: NA; d_gene: NA; j_gene: TRBJ2-7; v_gene: TRBV4-3; CDR3aa: CASSPGVGYEQYF; CDR3nt: TGCGCCAGCAGCCCGGGAGTGGGGTACGAGCAGTACTTC
abundance: once; d_gene: NA; j_gene: TRBJ2-5; v_gene: TRBV5-5; CDR3aa: CASSYRQDIEETQYF; CDR3nt: TGTGCCAGCAGCTATCGACAGGACATAGAAGAGACCCAGTACTTC
abundance: few; d_gene: TRBD2; j_gene: TRBJ2-1; v_gene: TRBV9; CDR3aa: CASSAGREDFYNEQFF; CDR3nt: TGTGCCAGCAGCGCTGGGCGGGAGGATTTCTACAATGAGCAGTTCTTC
abundance: NA; d_gene: NA; j_gene: TRBJ2-5; v_gene: TRBV10-1; CDR3aa: CASRGVVGETQYF; CDR3nt: TGCGCCAGCAGAGGGGTAGTCGGAGAGACCCAGTACTTC
abundance: NA; d_gene: NA; j_gene: TRBJ2-5; v_gene: TRBV7-9; CDR3aa: CASSLGGAGQETQYF; CDR3nt: TGTGCCAGCAGCTTAGGCGGGGCGGGCCAAGAGACCCAGTACTTC
abundance: NA; d_gene: NA; j_gene: TRBJ2-3; v_gene: TRBV21-1; CDR3aa: CASSKEGLGSSTDTQYF; CDR3nt: TGTGCCAGCAGCAAAGAGGGGTTGGGTTCTAGCACAGATACGCAGTATTTT